Listed here is a single T cell receptor beta chain. Authors' processing steps: Amplification from reference gene primers served as the basis for estimated nucleated cell counts. The repertoire was sequenced with immunoSEQ multiplex PCR; TCRdb's copy has only in-frame clones and lacks some. V and J calls and clone size are given by that table; D and trimming were obtained from the DNA. The sample consists of roughly 350,000 clones, 88% of them appearing once. The data belong to a study of blood T cell repertoires in COVID-19. Study at large: Acute and convalescent COVID-19 specimens originated in the United States, Italy and Spain. Nucleic acid was either cDNA or gDNA, and it came from T cells, B-cell-depleted T cells, or PBMCs.

Looked up from germline, CDR1 is MDHEN and CDR2 is SYDVKM. Trimming pared 6 bases from V and 7 bases from J, leaving 16 bases between. There are 15 residues in the CDR3. Specimen: peripheral blood. The receptor comes from a woman between 65 and 79 years old with COVID-19, enrolled during active disease. The chain combines TRBV28 with TRBJ1-6; possible D gene TRBD1, 5 bases. CDR3 sequence: CASRRQRELNSPLHF. CDR3 nucleotide sequence: TGTGCCAGCAGAAGACAGAGAGAGTTAAATTCACCCCTCCACTTT.